This record concerns one T cell receptor beta chain sequence. These data belong to a study of blood T cell repertoires in COVID-19. On the study more broadly: Whether acute or convalescent, the COVID-19 samples came from the United States, Italy and Spain.

Data came from immunoSEQ multiplex PCR; TCRdb stores just in-frame clones and leaves some out. The sample has over 120,000 clones; roughly nine tenths are singletons. The CDR3 runs 13 residues. V lost 2 bases, J lost 1 base, and 4 bases lay in between. The germline gives CDR1 SGHTA, CDR2 FQGTGA. This TCR was recovered from a human donor in a cohort sampled during active COVID-19. The sequenced sample was peripheral blood. The genes are TRBV7-3 and TRBJ2-3; D call uncertain. The DNA for the CDR3 is TGTGCCAGCAGCTTATCGGGCACAGATACGCAGTATTTT. Encoded protein: CASSLSGTDTQYF. The whole variable domain, filled in from reference TRBV7-3 and TRBJ2-3, reads GAGVSQTPSNKVTEKGKYVELRCDPISGHTALYWYRQSLGQGPEFLIYFQGTGAADDSGLPNDRFFAVRPEGSVSTLKIQRTERGDSAVYLCASSLSGTDTQYFGPGTRLTVL.